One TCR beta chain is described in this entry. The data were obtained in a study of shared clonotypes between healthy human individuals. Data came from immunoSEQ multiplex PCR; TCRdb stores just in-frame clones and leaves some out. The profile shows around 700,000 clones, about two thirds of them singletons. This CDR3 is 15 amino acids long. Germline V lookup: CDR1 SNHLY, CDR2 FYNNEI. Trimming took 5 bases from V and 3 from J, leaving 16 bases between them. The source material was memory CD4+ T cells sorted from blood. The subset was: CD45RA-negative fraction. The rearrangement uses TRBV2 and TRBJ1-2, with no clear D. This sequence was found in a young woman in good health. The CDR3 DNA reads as TGTGCCAGCAGTTTATCTGCCACCCCCTACTATGGCTACACCTTC. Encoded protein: CASSLSATPYYGYTF.